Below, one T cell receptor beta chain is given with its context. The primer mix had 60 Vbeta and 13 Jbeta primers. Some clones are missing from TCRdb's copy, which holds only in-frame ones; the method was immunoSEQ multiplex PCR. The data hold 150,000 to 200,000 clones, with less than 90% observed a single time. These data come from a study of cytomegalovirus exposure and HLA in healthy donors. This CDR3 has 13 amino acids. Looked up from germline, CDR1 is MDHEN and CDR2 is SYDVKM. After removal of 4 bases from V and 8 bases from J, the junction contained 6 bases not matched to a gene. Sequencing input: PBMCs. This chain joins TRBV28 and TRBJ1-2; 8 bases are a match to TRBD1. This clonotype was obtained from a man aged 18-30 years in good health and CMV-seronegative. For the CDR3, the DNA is TGTGCCAGCAGTTATGGACAGGGACTGGGCTACACCTTC. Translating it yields CASSYGQGLGYTF.